This T cell receptor beta chain was observed in a study of T cell clones after liver transplantation. In the study overall: Immunosuppression withdrawal was tried within 2 years after liver transplantation in this trial. Standard immunosuppression, with no induction, continued until 12-24 months after transplant.

Clones were sequenced by immunoSEQ multiplex PCR, and TCRdb holds only the in-frame ones, with some missing. The table records around 20,000 clones, over 80% of them present only once. Only a few counts were recorded for this clone. Its target is not known. This CDR3 comprises 15 residues. V shed 0 bases and J shed 0 bases, with 9 bases lying between them. Germline V lookup: CDR1 GTSNPN, CDR2 SVGIG (reference sequence). General study results and limits: A significant post-transplant drop in circulating graft-donor-reactive CD4 TCRbeta sequences occurred in most of the 8 subjects. These preliminary findings come from unstandardized post-transplant sampling times.

The genes are TRBV30 and TRBJ1-5; no definite D call. The specimen was CD8+ T cells from blood, collected before liver transplant. The source is a human donor who received a liver transplant. The CDR3 sequence: CAWSVRQPSNQPQHF. CDR3 DNA: TGTGCCTGGAGTGTAAGGCAGCCTAGCAATCAGCCCCAGCATTTT.